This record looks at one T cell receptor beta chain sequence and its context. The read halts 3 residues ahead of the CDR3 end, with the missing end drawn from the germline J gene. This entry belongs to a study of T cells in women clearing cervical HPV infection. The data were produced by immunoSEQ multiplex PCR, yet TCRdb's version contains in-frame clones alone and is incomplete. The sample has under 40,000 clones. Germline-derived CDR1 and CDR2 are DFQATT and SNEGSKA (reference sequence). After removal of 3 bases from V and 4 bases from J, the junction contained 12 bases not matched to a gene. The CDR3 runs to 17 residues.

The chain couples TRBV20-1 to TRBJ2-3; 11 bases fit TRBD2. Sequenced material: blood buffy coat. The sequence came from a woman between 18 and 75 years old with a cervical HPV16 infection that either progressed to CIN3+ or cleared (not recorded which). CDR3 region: CSASPLLAGALADTQYF. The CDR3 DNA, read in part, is TGCAGTGCTAGTCCTCTACTAGCGGGAGCCCTGGCAGATACG.